Below, 5 T cell receptor beta chains from the same sample are listed, as sequenced in a study of blood T cell repertoires in COVID-19 (TCRdb year 2020). The library relied on the immunoSEQ multiplex PCR assay. This immuneACCESS table, as held by TCRdb, lists in-frame sequences with V and J called but not all clones. Of the missing ones, under half trace to an unresolved V gene in checked studies; the others have no known cause. A total of approximately 150,000 clones appear in this sample, roughly 86% of them only once. The ten top clones hold roughly 1.6% of the sample. The sample was peripheral blood. Receptors originate from a woman aged 50 to 60 with acute or convalescent COVID-19.

This chain uses TRBV3-1 (or the pseudogene TRBV3-2) with TRBJ1-1; D is undetermined. The CDR3 has 13 amino acids. V lost 2 bases to trimming and J lost 2 bases, with 6 bases between them. In germline, CDR1 is LGHDT, CDR2 YNNKEL (reference sequence). DNA for the CDR3: TGTGCCAGCAGCCAACAAACAAACACTGAAGCTTTCTTT. This codes for CASSQQTNTEAFF.

The rearrangement uses TRBV5-1 and TRBJ2-7; 11 bases agree with TRBD2. This CDR3 contains 15 residues. CDR1 is SGHRS and CDR2 is YFSETQ in the germline V gene. J gave up 6 bases and V 2 bases, and 7 bases lay outside the gene matches. CDR3 in DNA: TGCGCCAGCAGCTTTAGCGGGGGGGCGAGTCCCGAGCAGTACTTC. Translating gives CASSFSGGASPEQYF.

This chain connects TRBV19 to TRBJ2-7, with TRBD1 matching over 10 bases. V was pared by 5 bases and J by 5 bases, with 6 bases of the junction left unmatched. Germline V gives CDR1 LNHDA, CDR2 SQIVND (reference sequence). The CDR3 totals 14 residues. The DNA for the CDR3 is TGTGCCAGTAGTCTAGGGACAGGGGAAGACGAGCAGTACTTC. Translation: CASSLGTGEDEQYF.

The gene calls are TRBV6-6 and TRBJ2-2, with 8 positions matching TRBD1. V lost 0 bases and J lost 4; bases outside the gene matches: 4. The CDR3 spans 16 residues. Germline CDR1 is MNHNY and CDR2 is SVGAGI (reference sequence). CDR3 coding DNA: TGTGCCAGCAGTTACTCGCAGGGGGCCGGCACCGGGGAGCTGTTTTTT. Translation: CASSYSQGAGTGELFF.

J is TRBJ2-7 and V is TRBV7-7; D remains ambiguous. Germline CDR1 and CDR2: SSHAT and FNYEAQ (reference sequence). The CDR3 loop spans 14 amino acids. V was cut by 5 bases and J by 2 bases, with 13 bases left in between. The CDR3 region has the DNA TGTGCCAGCAGCATCAGATATGGAGCCTACGAGCAGTACTTC. The encoded protein is CASSIRYGAYEQYF.